The 17 T cell receptor beta chains presented below share a single source sample, sequenced in a study of control samples from healthy donors and cancer patients. TCRdb's copy holds only in-frame clones and misses some; the assay was immunoSEQ multiplex PCR. The sample records approximately 140,000 clones, over 85% being singletons. Sample: blood. The receptors were sampled from a man aged 25-45 years in good health.

The CDR3 nucleotides are TGTGCCAGCAGCTTCAGACAGGCCCGGGGCTACACCTTC. Translated: CASSFRQARGYTF. The chain carries TRBV7-2 and TRBJ1-2, with D possibly matching TRBD1 (6 bases). This CDR3 spans 13 amino acids. V was pared by 3 bases and J by 8 bases, with 13 bases between. CDR1 is SGHTA and CDR2 is FQGNSA in the germline V gene.

This CDR3 reads CASSLLRGTEAFF. CDR3 nucleotides: TGTGCCAGCAGCTTATTACGGGGCACTGAAGCTTTCTTT. The chain joins TRBV13 to TRBJ1-1; D remains unclear. CDR1 PRHDT and CDR2 FYEKMQ come from the germline V gene (reference sequence). The V gene lost 2 bases and the J gene lost 4 bases, with 8 bases spanning the gap. This CDR3 has 13 residues.

The chain recombines TRBV30 with TRBJ2-1; the D gene is possibly TRBD1 (6 bases). The CDR3 spans 16 residues. The V end lost 0 bases, the J end lost 2 bases, and 14 bases lay between the germline ends. The germline V gene has CDR1 GTSNPN and CDR2 SVGIG (reference sequence). The CDR3, as DNA: TGTGCCTGGAGTGTACTCGGACAGACGACCTACAATGAGCAGTTCTTC. This encodes CAWSVLGQTTYNEQFF.

CDR3 sequence: CASRRTPDRVIKDTEAFF. DNA for the CDR3: TGTGCCAGCAGACGAACCCCGGACAGGGTCATAAAGGACACTGAAGCTTTCTTT. The rearrangement links TRBV2 to TRBJ1-1, with 8 bases that match TRBD1. Germline loops: CDR1 SNHLY, CDR2 FYNNEI. Trimming at V came to 6 bases and at J to 3 bases, leaving 18 bases not matched to a gene. This CDR3 is 18 amino acids long.

The chain carries TRBV7-9 and TRBJ2-7; no clear D. The V gene's germline CDR1 is SEHNR and CDR2 FQNEAQ (reference sequence). This CDR3 is built from 11 residues. V was clipped by 1 base and J by 5 bases, with 3 bases between them. CDR3 in DNA: TGTGCCAGCAGCTTAGGAGACGAGCAGTACTTC. Translating gives CASSLGDEQYF.

The chain carries TRBV19 and TRBJ1-2; D uncertain. The germline V gene encodes CDR1 LNHDA and CDR2 SQIVND (reference sequence). Trimming cost V 1 base and J 0 bases, with 3 bases left between them. The CDR3 is 13 residues long. CDR3 DNA sequence: TGTGCCAGTAGTATAGGAACTAACTATGGCTACACCTTC. Residues: CASSIGTNYGYTF.

The chain uses TRBV4-2 and TRBJ2-7; the match to TRBD2 covers 7 bases. CDR1 LGHNA and CDR2 YNFKEQ come from the germline V gene. V gave up 4 bases and J gave up 5 bases; unmatched junction bases: 11. The CDR3 sequence is 15 residues long. The CDR3 DNA reads TGTGCCAGCAGCCGAGAGCGGGGAGGGCCGGACGAGCAGTACTTC. This sequence encodes CASSRERGGPDEQYF.

This rearrangement joins TRBV30 to TRBJ2-3; 7 bases map to TRBD2. J was trimmed by 4 bases and V by 0 bases; bases with no gene match: 13. Germline V gene sequence: CDR1 GTSNPN, CDR2 SVGIG (reference sequence). This CDR3 has 17 residues. The CDR3 DNA follows: TGTGCCTGGAGTGTACTTCCCGCGGGAGAGGGAGCAGATACGCAGTATTTT. As protein: CAWSVLPAGEGADTQYF.

This chain joins TRBV18 and TRBJ2-1, with 8 bases aligning to TRBD1. The CDR3 extends over 13 amino acids. After removal of 5 bases from V and 10 bases from J, the junction contained 7 bases not matched to a gene. From germline, CDR1 is KGHSH and CDR2 LQKENI. CDR3 nucleotides: TGTGCCAGCTCATCAGCAGGGGGCGGCGAGCAGTTCTTC. Translated: CASSSAGGGEQFF.

The V gene is TRBV7-2, the J gene TRBJ1-5, with D perhaps TRBD1 (6 bases). CDR3 length: 13 amino acids. Trimming removed 4 bases at V and 6 bases at J, with 10 bases between. Germline V gene lookup returns CDR1 SGHTA and CDR2 FQGNSA. This CDR3 reads CASSWGRGQPQHF. The CDR3 nucleotides read TGTGCCAGCAGCTGGGGGCGTGGTCAGCCCCAGCATTTT.

The chain joins TRBV10-3 to TRBJ2-7; 11 bases agree with TRBD2. Germline lookup yields CDR1 ENHRY and CDR2 SYGVKD. The CDR3 is 16 residues long. The trim removed 2 bases at V and 5 bases at J, leaving 8 bases unmatched. The DNA of the CDR3 is TGTGCCATCAGTGAGCCGACTAGCGGGATAGTGAACGAGCAGTACTTC. Translating gives CAISEPTSGIVNEQYF.

This clone was seen a few times. The chain recombines TRBV2 with TRBJ2-3; D perhaps matches TRBD2 (6 bases). With 6 bases removed from V and 2 bases from J, the gap between germline ends came to 9 bases. The CDR3 totals 13 residues. Germline-derived CDR1 and CDR2 are SNHLY and FYNNEI. The CDR3 spells CASRGTFTDTQYF. CDR3 DNA sequence: TGTGCCAGCAGAGGGACTTTCACAGATACGCAGTATTTT. The full variable domain, rest sourced from reference TRBV2 and TRBJ2-3, is EPEVTQTPSHQVTQMGQEVILRCVPISNHLYFYWYRQILGQKVEFLVSFYNNEISEKSEIFDDQFSVERPDGSNFTLKIRSTKLEDSAMYFCASRGTFTDTQYFGPGTRLTVL.

In DNA form, the CDR3 reads TGCAGCGTCACGACTAGCGGGAGGACAGATACGCAGTATTTT. Translated: CSVTTSGRTDTQYF. This chain connects TRBV29-1 to TRBJ2-3; 13 bases fit TRBD2. Trimming took 6 bases from V and 3 from J; bases not matched to a gene: 3. The CDR3 has 14 residues. Germline CDR1 reads SQVTM; CDR2 reads ANQGSEA.

The chain recombines TRBV4-1 with TRBJ2-1; D ambiguous. The germline V gene encodes CDR1 MGHRA and CDR2 YSYEKL. The CDR3 is 14 residues long. With 4 bases removed from V and 2 bases from J, the gap between germline ends came to 9 bases. The CDR3: CASSPLGTYNEQFF. For the CDR3, the DNA is TGCGCCAGCAGCCCCTTGGGGACCTACAATGAGCAGTTCTTC.

The chain links TRBV19 to TRBJ2-2, with a tentative D call TRBD1 (5 bases). With 9 bases removed from V and 6 bases from J, the gap between germline ends came to 17 bases. The CDR3 runs 14 residues. Germline-derived CDR1 and CDR2 are LNHDA and SQIVND (reference sequence). The CDR3 DNA is TGTGCCAGCAGCGAAGCAGGGTCTCCCGGGGAGCTGTTTTTT. This gives the protein CASSEAGSPGELFF.

This rearrangement joins TRBV13 to TRBJ1-5, with D possibly being TRBD1 (5 bases). Trimming stripped 2 bases from V and 3 bases from J, with 20 bases between. Germline assignment: CDR1 PRHDT and CDR2 FYEKMQ (reference sequence). The CDR3 covers 18 residues. As DNA, the CDR3 is TGTGCCAGCAGCTTAAGCGGGGCGACCAGGGCTTACAATCAGCCCCAGCATTTT. This encodes CASSLSGATRAYNQPQHF.

The chain joins TRBV7-9 to TRBJ2-1; D gene unclear. Germline CDR1 and CDR2: SEHNR and FQNEAQ (reference sequence). The ends were cut back, 2 bases at V and 7 bases at J, with 6 bases in the middle. There are 12 residues in the CDR3. This chain's CDR3 is CASSLSGNEQFF. The CDR3 bases are TGTGCCAGCAGCTTATCAGGTAATGAGCAGTTCTTC.